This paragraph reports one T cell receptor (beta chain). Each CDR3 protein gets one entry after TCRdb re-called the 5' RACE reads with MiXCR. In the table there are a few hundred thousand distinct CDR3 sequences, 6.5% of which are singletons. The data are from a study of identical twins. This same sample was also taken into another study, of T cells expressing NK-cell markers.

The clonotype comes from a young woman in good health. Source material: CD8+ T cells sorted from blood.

CDR3 region: CASSVGRSGSSYNEQFF. The DNA of the CDR3 is TGTGCCAGCAGCGTAGGGAGGAGCGGAAGCTCCTACAATGAGCAGTTCTTC. The chain recombines TRBV9 with TRBJ2-1; possibly TRBD2 for D (5 bases). From germline, CDR1 is SGDLS and CDR2 YYNGEE. V lost 0 bases and J 0 bases, leaving 13 bases between the germline ends. The CDR3 spans 17 residues. The full variable domain, its missing parts supplied by reference TRBV9 and TRBJ2-1, is DSGVTQTPKHLITATGQRVTLRCSPRSGDLSVYWYQQSLDQGLQFLIQYYNGEERAKGNILERFSAQQFPDLHSELNLSSLELGDSALYFCASSVGRSGSSYNEQFFGPGTRLTVL.